The rows below give T cell receptor beta chains drawn from one sample of a study of PD-1 blockade in classical Hodgkin lymphoma. TCRdb's copy holds only in-frame clones and misses some; the assay was immunoSEQ multiplex PCR. The table lists approximately 99,000 clones, 80% to 90% of them singletons. Sequenced here: peripheral blood mononuclear cells (PBMCs), sampled before the second cycle of nivolumab. The receptors shown here come from a human donor with classical Hodgkin lymphoma. Both conserved end residues are part of each CDR3. D genes are given only for firm matches. Not all rows give a size; the values are once, few, many and, for expanded clones, a class.

TRBJ2-6 | once | - | TRBV28 | CASSPGTRVSGANVLTF | TGTGCCAGCAGCCCCGGGACACGCGTTTCTGGGGCCAACGTCCTGACTTTC
TRBJ2-7 | - | - | TRBV4-3 | CASSQDLGAGDISYEQYF | TGCGCCAGCAGCCAAGATCTGGGGGCAGGGGATATCTCCTACGAGCAGTACTTC
TRBJ2-7 | once | - | TRBV7-2 | CASSPQARDLYF | TGTGCCAGCAGCCCACAGGCGCGGGATCTGTACTTC
TRBJ1-1 | - | - | TRBV30 | CAWSWPEEAFF | TGTGCCTGGAGTTGGCCAGAAGAAGCTTTCTTT
TRBJ2-1 | once | TRBD1 | TRBV23-1 | CASKPFPGTGGWNEQFF | TGCGCCAGCAAACCCTTTCCGGGGACAGGGGGCTGGAATGAGCAGTTCTTC
TRBJ2-7 | once | TRBD2 | TRBV6-5 | CASSFGLAGEQYF | TGTGCCAGCAGTTTCGGACTAGCGGGCGAGCAGTACTTC
TRBJ2-3 | - | - | TRBV28 | CASSRETISDTQYF | TGTGCCAGCAGTCGCGAGACTATCTCGGATACGCAGTATTTT
TRBJ1-4 | - | - | TRBV18 | CASSPSRSATNEKLFF | TGTGCCAGCTCACCCTCGCGGTCTGCAACTAATGAAAAACTGTTTTTT
TRBJ2-3 | - | - | TRBV5-8 | CASSLGSSRGTDTQYF | TGTGCCAGCAGCTTGGGGTCCTCTCGGGGCACAGATACGCAGTATTTT
TRBJ2-7 | - | TRBD1 | TRBV5-1 | CASSSRTGRTGGNEQYF | TGCGCCAGCAGCTCGCGGACGGGTAGGACAGGGGGAAACGAGCAGTACTTC
TRBJ2-3 | - | TRBD2 | TRBV4-1 | CASSQDGVLAGSTDTQYF | TGCGCCAGCAGCCAAGACGGAGTACTAGCGGGAAGCACAGATACGCAGTATTTT
TRBJ1-2 | - | - | TRBV19 | CASSIPSYGYTF | TGTGCCAGTAGTATACCTTCCTATGGCTACACCTTC
TRBJ2-2 | - | - | TRBV7-9 | CASSENTGELFF | TGTGCCAGCAGCGAAAACACCGGGGAGCTGTTTTTT
TRBJ2-7 | - | - | TRBV6-5 | CASSYDSASLGEQYF | TGTGCCAGCAGTTATGATTCAGCTTCCTTGGGTGAGCAGTACTTC
TRBJ1-2 | - | TRBD1 | TRBV18 | CASSLEGDRYTNYGYTF | TGTGCCAGCTCCCTTGAAGGGGACAGGTACACTAACTATGGCTACACCTTC
TRBJ2-7 | - | TRBD2 | TRBV7-9 | CASGLAGGYEQYF | TGTGCCAGCGGACTAGCGGGTGGCTACGAGCAGTACTTC
TRBJ1-1 | - | TRBD1 | TRBV11-2 | CASSFSGQFISLTAFF | TGTGCCAGCAGCTTTTCGGGACAGTTTATCTCTCTGACGGCTTTCTTT
TRBJ2-6 | - | TRBD1 | TRBV5-1 | CASSPTGVNSGANVLTF | TGCGCCAGCAGCCCGACAGGGGTGAACTCTGGGGCCAACGTCCTGACTTTC
TRBJ2-4 | - | TRBD2 | TRBV6-1 | CASSEEIAGAKNIQYF | TGTGCCAGCAGTGAAGAAATAGCGGGAGCCAAAAACATTCAGTACTTC
TRBJ2-7 | - | TRBD1 | TRBV23-1 | CASSAGGQGLSYEQYF | TGCGCCAGCAGCGCCGGTGGACAGGGGCTGTCCTACGAGCAGTACTTC
TRBJ2-7 | - | - | TRBV21-1 | CASTPYTGGIFYEQYF | TGTGCCAGCACGCCCTACACGGGAGGGATCTTCTACGAGCAGTACTTC
TRBJ2-7 | - | - | TRBV19 | CASSPGAYGIYEQYF | TGTGCCAGTAGCCCGGGGGCCTATGGAATCTACGAGCAGTACTTC
TRBJ2-3 | - | TRBD2 | TRBV5-6 | CASSLGPPLAGGRDTQYF | TGTGCCAGCAGCTTGGGCCCACCACTAGCGGGAGGGCGAGATACGCAGTATTTT
TRBJ1-5 | - | - | TRBV6-4 | CASSLDTNQPQHF | TGTGCCAGCAGCCTGGACACGAATCAGCCCCAGCATTTT
TRBJ1-2 | - | TRBD1 | TRBV4-1 | CASSHRDSNYGYTF | TGCGCCAGCAGCCATAGGGACAGTAACTATGGCTACACCTTC
TRBJ2-7 | - | - | TRBV7-2 | CASSLGGISTYEQYF | TGTGCCAGCAGCCTAGGTGGGATTTCTACCTACGAGCAGTACTTC
TRBJ1-1 | many | - | TRBV18 | CASSPYREATEAFF | TGTGCCAGCTCACCATACAGGGAGGCCACTGAAGCTTTCTTT
TRBJ2-7 | - | - | TRBV2 | CASSEVVGAAYEQYF | TGTGCCAGCAGTGAAGTTGTGGGAGCAGCCTACGAGCAGTACTTC
TRBJ2-2 | - | TRBD2 | TRBV4-1 | CASSQPGTSGSWGGELFF | TGCGCCAGCAGCCAACCTGGGACTAGCGGGAGTTGGGGCGGGGAGCTGTTTTTT
TRBJ1-3 | - | - | TRBV18 | CASSPIRQSSGNTIYF | TGTGCCAGCTCACCTATAAGACAGAGCTCTGGAAACACCATATATTTT
TRBJ1-4 | - | TRBD1 | TRBV5-1 | CASKQGQGEKLFF | TGCGCCAGCAAACAGGGGCAGGGAGAAAAACTGTTTTTT
TRBJ2-7 | - | - | TRBV7-2 | CASSLVGFEQYF | TGTGCCAGCAGCTTGGTGGGATTCGAGCAGTACTTC
TRBJ2-7 | - | - | TRBV27 | CASSGGLGDYEQYF | TGTGCCAGCAGTGGTGGTTTGGGGGACTACGAGCAGTACTTC
TRBJ2-7 | - | TRBD1 | TRBV7-6 | CASSPWDRAYEQYF | TGTGCCAGCAGCCCCTGGGACAGAGCCTACGAGCAGTACTTC
TRBJ1-1 | - | - | TRBV7-6 | CASSLVPLRGEAFF | TGTGCCAGCAGCTTAGTTCCCCTCCGAGGTGAAGCTTTCTTT
TRBJ1-2 | - | - | TRBV11-2 | CASSLDFRELYGYTF | TGTGCCAGCAGCTTAGATTTCAGGGAACTTTATGGCTACACCTTC
TRBJ2-7 | - | - | TRBV21-1 | CASSVLDGGRLSYEQYF | TGTGCCAGCAGCGTACTCGACGGGGGGCGTTTATCCTACGAGCAGTACTTC
TRBJ2-7 | - | TRBD1 | TRBV29-1 | CSVEKRTGAAYEQYF | TGCAGCGTTGAAAAAAGGACAGGGGCGGCCTACGAGCAGTACTTC
TRBJ2-7 | - | TRBD1 | TRBV19 | CASSASPGQGYEQYF | TGTGCCAGTAGTGCTTCTCCGGGACAGGGCTACGAGCAGTACTTC
TRBJ2-1 | - | TRBD2 | TRBV27 | CASSLTGLAGVTEQFF | TGTGCCAGCAGTTTAACGGGACTAGCGGGAGTAACTGAGCAGTTCTTC
TRBJ1-2 | - | - | TRBV4-2 | CASSPSMDYGYTF | TGTGCCAGCAGCCCCTCCATGGACTATGGCTACACCTTC
TRBJ2-7 | - | - | TRBV7-9 | CASSFIQGVANEQYF | TGTGCCAGCAGCTTCATTCAGGGTGTAGCCAACGAGCAGTACTTC
TRBJ2-3 | - | TRBD2 | TRBV6-5 | CASGPGLAVDTQYF | TGTGCCAGCGGGCCGGGACTAGCCGTAGATACGCAGTATTTT
TRBJ2-5 | - | - | TRBV5-4 | CASSLEGEVETQYF | TGTGCCAGCAGCTTGGAGGGGGAAGTAGAGACCCAGTACTTC
TRBJ2-1 | - | - | TRBV29-1 | CSVVDIAAGLERAAEQFF | TGCAGCGTTGTTGACATCGCTGCGGGCCTAGAGCGGGCCGCGGAGCAGTTCTTC
TRBJ2-7 | - | - | TRBV11-2 | CASSPLNRGRVADTYEQYF | TGTGCCAGCAGCCCGCTTAATAGGGGGCGGGTAGCGGATACCTACGAGCAGTACTTC
TRBJ2-7 | - | TRBD2 | TRBV25-1 | CASSAGRGGWSYEQYF | TGTGCCAGCAGTGCGGGACGGGGGGGATGGTCCTACGAGCAGTACTTC